This record covers a single TCR beta chain. Other DNA sequences in the sample encode the same CDR3. In the PCR, 60 Vbeta and 13 Jbeta primers were used. Sequenced by immunoSEQ multiplex PCR; TCRdb stores in-frame clones only, minus some. The data contain 70,000 to 95,000 clones, over 60% of them singletons. V lost 5 bases to trimming and J lost 16 bases; unmatched junction nucleotides: 7. In germline, CDR1 is SEHNR, CDR2 FQNEAQ (reference sequence). The CDR3 runs 12 residues. These data come from a study of cytomegalovirus exposure and HLA in healthy donors. The chain uses TRBV7-9 and TRBJ1-6; TRBD1 aligns across 8 bases. Material for sequencing was PBMCs. This receptor was identified in a young man in good health and CMV-seropositive. CDR3 in amino acids: CASSPFQGALHF. CDR3 coding DNA: TGTGCCAGCAGCCCGTTCCAGGGGGCTCTCCACTTT.